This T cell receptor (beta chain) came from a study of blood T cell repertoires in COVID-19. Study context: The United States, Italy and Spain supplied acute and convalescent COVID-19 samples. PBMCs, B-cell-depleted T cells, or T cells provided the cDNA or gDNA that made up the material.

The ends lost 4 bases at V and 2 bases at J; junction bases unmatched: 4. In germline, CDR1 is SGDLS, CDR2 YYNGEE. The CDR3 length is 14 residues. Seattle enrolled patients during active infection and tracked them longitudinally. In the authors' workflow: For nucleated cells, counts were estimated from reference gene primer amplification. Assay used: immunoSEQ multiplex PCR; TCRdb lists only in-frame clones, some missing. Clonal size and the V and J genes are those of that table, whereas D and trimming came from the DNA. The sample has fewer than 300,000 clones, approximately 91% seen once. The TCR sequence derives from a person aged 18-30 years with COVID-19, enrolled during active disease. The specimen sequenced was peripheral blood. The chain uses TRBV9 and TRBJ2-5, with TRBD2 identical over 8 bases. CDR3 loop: CASSPTSAQETQYF. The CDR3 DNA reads TGTGCCAGCAGCCCGACTAGCGCTCAAGAGACCCAGTACTTC.